What follows are 30 T cell receptor beta chains derived from one specimen sequenced in a study of T cell responses to AZD1222 COVID-19 vaccine. Sequenced by immunoSEQ multiplex PCR; TCRdb stores in-frame clones only, minus some. The data hold about 170,000 clones, with around nine tenths observed a single time. The source material was peripheral blood, sampled on day 0 of AZD1222 vaccination. These receptors all stem from an adult in good health.

CDR3 amino acids: CASSVTSGGSYEQYF. DNA of the CDR3: TGTGCCAGCAGTGTCACTAGCGGAGGCTCCTACGAGCAGTACTTC. The chain combines TRBV25-1 with TRBJ2-7; 8 nucleotides match TRBD2. Per germline, CDR1 MGHDK and CDR2 SYGVNS. The CDR3 runs 15 residues. V lost 4 bases, J lost 0 bases, and 5 bases stayed unmatched.

The chain joins TRBV5-5 to TRBJ2-1, with 10 bases fitting TRBD2. This CDR3 spans 15 amino acids. Germline V gene lookup returns CDR1 SGHKS and CDR2 YYEKEE (reference sequence). Germline trimming cut 5 bases from V and 4 bases from J; bases unmatched to any gene: 6. The chain's CDR3 is CASRRLAGGYNEQFF. DNA of the CDR3: TGTGCCAGCAGACGATTAGCGGGAGGTTACAATGAGCAGTTCTTC.

Comment on this clone: Other DNA sequences in the same sample also yield this CDR3. V and J are TRBV29-1 and TRBJ1-1; tentative D call: TRBD1 (6 bases). Trimming removed 1 base at V and 0 bases at J, with 6 bases between. The V gene's germline CDR1 is SQVTM and CDR2 ANQGSEA. This CDR3 region has 13 residues. CDR3 DNA: TGCAGCGTTGAAGGACAGGTGAACACTGAAGCTTTCTTT. This codes for CSVEGQVNTEAFF. The whole variable domain, filled in from reference TRBV29-1 and TRBJ1-1, reads SAVISQKPSRDICQRGTSLTIQCQVDSQVTMMFWYRQQPGQSLTLIATANQGSEATYESGFVIDKFPISRPNLTFSTLTVSNMSPEDSSIYLCSVEGQVNTEAFFGQGTRLTVV.

This clone was detected once. V gene TRBV11-2 combines with J gene TRBJ1-2, with D uncertain. The germline V gene has CDR1 SGHAT and CDR2 FQNNGV. The CDR3 covers 13 residues. The V end was cut by 5 bases, the J end by 4 bases, with 11 bases between. The CDR3 region has the DNA TGTGCCAGCAGCACCCCTACTAGCTATGGCTACACCTTC. Translating gives CASSTPTSYGYTF.

The table lists this clone with a count of one. The chain employs TRBV2 and TRBJ1-3, with 8 nucleotides matching TRBD1. The V segment lost 9 bases and the J segment 0 bases; nucleotides outside the gene matches: 7. Per the germline V gene, CDR1 is SNHLY and CDR2 is FYNNEI. The CDR3 is 15 residues long. The chain's CDR3 is CARRDRLNSGNTIYF. CDR3 DNA sequence: TGTGCCAGACGGGACAGGTTAAACTCTGGAAACACCATATATTTT.

V usage is TRBV30 and J usage is TRBJ1-1; TRBD1 is a possible D gene (6 bases). CDR1 and CDR2 (germline): GTSNPN, SVGIG (reference sequence). There are 13 residues in the CDR3. Trimming left V 3 bases short and J 6 bases short, with 14 bases between. Here the CDR3 reads CAWRPLGGPEAFF. CDR3 coding DNA: TGTGCCTGGAGACCTCTCGGGGGGCCTGAAGCTTTCTTT.

V is TRBV9 and J is TRBJ2-2; no reliable D call. The CDR3 has 11 residues. CDR1 and CDR2 (germline): SGDLS, YYNGEE. Deletions cut 4 bases from V and 4 bases from J, with 2 bases between. CDR3 bases: TGTGCCAGCAGCCGCACCGGGGAGCTGTTTTTT. This translates into CASSRTGELFF.

The rearrangement links TRBV29-1 to TRBJ1-1; weak D call: TRBD1 (5 bases). The germline gives CDR1 SQVTM, CDR2 ANQGSEA. The ends were cut back, 1 base at V and 0 bases at J, with 12 bases in the middle. This CDR3 comprises 15 residues. CDR3 coding DNA: TGCAGCGTTGAAGGGGGCAGAGACGTGAACACTGAAGCTTTCTTT. Amino acid sequence: CSVEGGRDVNTEAFF.

The chain carries TRBV28 and TRBJ2-1; 8 bases are shared with TRBD2. Germline CDR1 MDHEN, CDR2 SYDVKM. Trimming took 5 bases from V and 3 from J; bases not matched to a gene: 9. CDR3 length: 16 residues. CDR3 sequence reads: CASSPRGSGVYNEQFF. DNA for the CDR3: TGTGCCAGCAGTCCCCGGGGTAGCGGGGTCTACAATGAGCAGTTCTTC.

This rearrangement joins TRBV5-1 to TRBJ1-1, with TRBD1 identical over 10 bases. In germline, CDR1 is SGHRS, CDR2 YFSETQ. The CDR3 covers 16 residues. Trimming cost V 5 bases and J 5 bases; bases outside gene matches: 12. In DNA form, the CDR3 reads TGCGCCAGCAGGACAGGTCCCGGGACAGGGGAAACTGAAGCTTTCTTT. Its protein is CASRTGPGTGETEAFF.

The J gene is TRBJ2-1, the V gene TRBV5-1; 8 bases are a match to TRBD1. The trim removed 4 bases at V and 2 bases at J, leaving 5 bases unmatched. The CDR3 loop spans 15 amino acids. Germline CDR1 is SGHRS and CDR2 is YFSETQ. DNA of the CDR3: TGCGCCAGCAGCCCTGGACAGGGAGCCTACAATGAGCAGTTCTTC. Amino acids: CASSPGQGAYNEQFF. The full variable domain, its missing parts supplied by reference TRBV5-1 and TRBJ2-1, is KAGVTQTPRYLIKTRGQQVTLSCSPISGHRSVSWYQQTPGQGLQFLFEYFSETQRNKGNFPGRFSGRQFSNSRSEMNVSTLELGDSALYLCASSPGQGAYNEQFFGPGTRLTVL.

CDR3 sequence: CASSPGRPNQPQHF. In nucleotides, the CDR3 is TGTGCCAGCAGCCCTGGACGGCCCAATCAGCCCCAGCATTTT. The chain combines TRBV2 with TRBJ1-5; no clear D gene. This CDR3 has 14 amino acids. From germline, CDR1 is SNHLY and CDR2 FYNNEI. V lost 6 bases to trimming and J lost 3 bases, with 12 bases between them.

This clone is a singleton in its sample. The V and J genes are TRBV7-2 and TRBJ2-1, with TRBD2 matching 10 bases. The CDR3 runs 18 residues. From germline, CDR1 is SGHTA and CDR2 FQGNSA. The trim removed 5 bases at V and 0 bases at J, leaving 10 bases unmatched. This CDR3 reads CASSPFSSGRGSYNEQFF. CDR3 DNA sequence: TGTGCCAGCAGCCCCTTTTCTAGCGGGAGAGGCTCCTACAATGAGCAGTTCTTC.

The chain employs TRBV7-6 and TRBJ1-1, with 7 nucleotides matching TRBD1. This CDR3 contains 15 residues. The V segment lost 5 bases and the J segment 0 bases; nucleotides outside the gene matches: 6. Looked up from germline, CDR1 is SGHVS and CDR2 is FNYEAQ. In nucleotides, the CDR3 is TGTGCCAGCAGCCCCTGGACAGGTATGAACACTGAAGCTTTCTTT. Translated: CASSPWTGMNTEAFF.

The rearrangement joins TRBV5-8 to TRBJ2-1; TRBD1 aligns across 8 bases. The CDR3 runs 15 residues. Trimming took 4 bases from V and 6 from J; bases not matched to a gene: 9. CDR1 and CDR2 from the germline V gene are SGHTS and YDEGEE. This chain's CDR3 is CASSTGQGFGNEQFF. For the CDR3, the DNA is TGTGCCAGCAGCACTGGACAGGGCTTCGGCAATGAGCAGTTCTTC. Supplemented by reference TRBV5-8 and TRBJ2-1, the full variable domain reads EAGVTQSPTHLIKTRGQQATLRCSPISGHTSVYWYQQALGLGLQFLLWYDEGEERNRGNFPPRFSGRQFPNYSSELNVNALELEDSALYLCASSTGQGFGNEQFFGPGTRLTVL.

The chain combines TRBV19 with TRBJ1-5, with D unclear. The CDR3 loop spans 14 amino acids. Trimming removed 4 bases at V and 5 bases at J, with 12 bases between. Germline V gene sequence: CDR1 LNHDA, CDR2 SQIVND (reference sequence). CDR3 DNA sequence: TGTGCCAGTAGTACCCGGGTATCCGATCAGCCCCAGCATTTT. Translated: CASSTRVSDQPQHF. The whole variable domain, remainder taken from reference TRBV19 and TRBJ1-5, is DGGITQSPKYLFRKEGQNVTLSCEQNLNHDAMYWYRQDPGQGLRLIYYSQIVNDFQKGDIAEGYSVSREKKESFPLTVTSAQKNPTAFYLCASSTRVSDQPQHFGDGTRLSIL.

The genes are TRBV12-3 or TRBV12-4 and TRBJ1-1, with no clear D. This CDR3 is built from 13 residues. With 4 bases removed from V and 3 bases from J, the gap between germline ends came to 9 bases. The DNA for the CDR3 is TGTGCCAGCAGTTCTAACGGGGACACTGAAGCTTTCTTT. Translation gives CASSSNGDTEAFF.

This clone was seen a handful of times. V usage is TRBV2 and J usage is TRBJ2-1; 10 bases are shared with TRBD2. CDR1 and CDR2 from the germline V gene are SNHLY and FYNNEI. V was clipped by 6 bases and J by 5 bases; unmatched bases: 10. The CDR3 is 16 residues long. The CDR3 sequence: CASSALAGAGNNEQFF. The CDR3 bases are TGTGCCAGCAGCGCCCTAGCGGGAGCTGGGAACAATGAGCAGTTCTTC.

The J gene is TRBJ2-5, the V gene TRBV6-1, with TRBD2 matching 13 bases. This CDR3 has 18 residues. Germline loops: CDR1 MNHNS, CDR2 SASEGT. Losses at the gene ends were 2 bases for V and 2 bases for J; bases not matched to a gene: 8. CDR3 nucleotide sequence: TGTGCCAGCAGTGAAAGACTAGCGGGAGGTACCAAACAAGAGACCCAGTACTTC. Protein product: CASSERLAGGTKQETQYF.

The genes are TRBV12-5 and TRBJ2-5; D gene unclear. V was trimmed by 5 bases and J by 5 bases, leaving 6 bases between them. Germline assignment: CDR1 LGHNT and CDR2 FRNRAP. The CDR3 is 11 amino acids. CDR3 amino acids: CASGGLETQYF. CDR3 bases: TGTGCTAGTGGTGGATTGGAGACCCAGTACTTC.

This clone has more than one count but fewer than ten. The chain links TRBV6-5 to TRBJ1-3, with a possible D match to TRBD1 (6 bases). The ends were cut back, 6 bases at V and 6 bases at J, with 15 bases in the middle. CDR3 length: 14 residues. CDR1 is MNHEY and CDR2 is SVGAGI in the germline V gene. CDR3 sequence (DNA): TGTGCCAGCAGGCAGGACAGACTTGAAAACACCATATATTTT. Translated, it gives CASRQDRLENTIYF.

V and J are TRBV29-1 and TRBJ2-5, with 7 bases fitting TRBD1. V shed 2 bases, J shed 6 bases, and the junction held 12 bases outside the gene matches. Germline CDR1 and CDR2: SQVTM and ANQGSEA. The CDR3 is made up of 15 amino acids. CDR3 region: CSVEPVDRVVKTQYF. CDR3 sequence (DNA): TGCAGCGTTGAACCCGTCGACAGGGTAGTTAAGACCCAGTACTTC.

V gene TRBV29-1 combines with J gene TRBJ1-3, with a possible D match to TRBD1 (6 bases). CDR3 size: 12 residues. Trimming stripped 7 bases from V and 2 bases from J, with 9 bases between. The germline V gene has CDR1 SQVTM and CDR2 ANQGSEA. The CDR3 loop is CSGGQTGNTIYF. For the CDR3, the DNA is TGCAGCGGGGGACAAACTGGAAACACCATATATTTT. Filled out from reference TRBV29-1 and TRBJ1-3, the complete variable domain reads SAVISQKPSRDICQRGTSLTIQCQVDSQVTMMFWYRQQPGQSLTLIATANQGSEATYESGFVIDKFPISRPNLTFSTLTVSNMSPEDSSIYLCSGGQTGNTIYFGEGSWLTVV.

The chain carries TRBV29-1 and TRBJ2-1; D might be TRBD2 (6 bases). CDR1 and CDR2 from the germline V gene are SQVTM and ANQGSEA. V was trimmed by 7 bases and J by 7 bases, leaving 14 bases between them. CDR3 length: 12 amino acids. The CDR3 DNA is TGCAGCGCCTCCGGCGGGGCTAATGAGCAGTTCTTC. Amino acids: CSASGGANEQFF.

The chain links TRBV6-5 to TRBJ1-1; D is ambiguous. The CDR3 contains 14 residues. The V gene's germline CDR1 is MNHEY and CDR2 SVGAGI. V was trimmed by 4 bases and J by 0 bases, leaving 9 bases between them. CDR3 DNA: TGTGCCAGCAGTTTTGGCACATTGAACACTGAAGCTTTCTTT. It codes for CASSFGTLNTEAFF.

The CDR3 loop reads CASSPGTSVLEQYF. Here the CDR3 DNA reads TGTGCCAGCTCTCCCGGGACTAGCGTCTTGGAGCAGTACTTC. The V and J genes are TRBV18 and TRBJ2-7, with 10 bases matching TRBD2. Germline V lookup: CDR1 KGHSH, CDR2 LQKENI. V dropped 6 bases and J dropped 7; count of bases not matched to a gene: 9. The CDR3 is made up of 14 amino acids.

With regard to this clone: Other DNA sequences in this specimen translate into the identical CDR3. The chain links TRBV5-1 to TRBJ2-2, with unresolved D. The CDR3 is 13 amino acids. Between the trimmed V and J ends, which lost 4 bases and 1 base, there was a span of 5 bases. CDR1 and CDR2 from the germline V gene are SGHRS and YFSETQ. CDR3 residues: CASSRENTGELFF. The CDR3 DNA sequence: TGCGCCAGCAGCAGAGAGAACACCGGGGAGCTGTTTTTT.

This sequence joins TRBV14 and TRBJ2-1; D unclear. V gave up 4 bases and J gave up 9 bases, with 19 bases separating them. CDR1 is SGHDN, CDR2 FVKESK, per germline. CDR3 length: 15 amino acids. CDR3 sequence reads: CASSPKSDFQAEQFF. The DNA of the CDR3 is TGTGCCAGCAGCCCTAAATCCGATTTTCAGGCTGAGCAGTTCTTC.

The rearrangement uses TRBV3-1 (or the pseudogene TRBV3-2) and TRBJ2-7; perhaps TRBD2 as D (5 bases). This CDR3 is 16 amino acids long. The ends were cut back, 0 bases at V and 6 bases at J, with 18 bases in the middle. Looked up from germline, CDR1 is LGHDT and CDR2 is YNNKEL (reference sequence). CDR3 sequence: CASSQDPAGGSGEQYF. The CDR3 nucleotides read TGTGCCAGCAGCCAAGATCCGGCAGGAGGTTCGGGCGAGCAGTACTTC.

The rearrangement uses TRBV3-1 (or the pseudogene TRBV3-2) and TRBJ2-2; possibly TRBD1 for D (6 bases). Germline-derived CDR1 and CDR2 are LGHDT and YNNKEL (reference sequence). V lost 7 bases, J lost 6 bases, and 15 bases lay in between. This CDR3 contains 14 residues. CDR3 protein: CASKSRGLAGELFF. CDR3 DNA sequence: TGTGCCAGCAAATCCAGGGGCTTGGCCGGGGAGCTGTTTTTT.